This T cell receptor (beta chain) derives from a study of blood T cell repertoires in COVID-19. Whole-study context: The samples span acute and convalescent COVID-19 from the United States, Italy and Spain. PBMCs, B-cell-depleted T cells, or T cells were the source of the cDNA or gDNA that made up the material.

Original analysis: Nucleated cell number was recorded as an estimate derived from reference gene primer amplification. Data came from immunoSEQ multiplex PCR; TCRdb stores just in-frame clones and leaves some out. V and J calls and clone size follow that table, whereas D and trimming were derived from the DNA. The repertoire holds tens of thousands of clones, about 90% seen once, with 3.5% to 5% in the top ten. The sequence was obtained from a human donor in a cohort sampled during active COVID-19. The specimen was peripheral blood.

The CDR3 DNA sequence: TGTGCCAGCAGCAAAATCCGACAGGGGGCGAGGGCGAGTGGCACAGATACGCAGTATTTT. Translated: CASSKIRQGARASGTDTQYF. J is TRBJ2-3 and V is TRBV21-1; the table assigns TRBD1, which was not confirmed against the DNA. TRBV21-1 counts as a pseudogene. The CDR3 is made up of 20 amino acids.